This TCR beta chain was identified in a study of blood T cell repertoires in COVID-19. Measured with immunoSEQ multiplex PCR; TCRdb has only the in-frame clones, and not every one. Of some 180,000 clones detected, more than 75% appear once; the ten largest clones hold about 4.9%. The CDR3 contains 14 residues. Unmatched junction bases numbered 8, after V lost 6 bases and J lost 9 bases. Germline values: CDR1 MNHNY, CDR2 SVGAGI (reference sequence). Source material: peripheral blood. The chain links TRBV6-6 to TRBJ1-6; TRBD1 aligns across 7 bases. The TCR sequence derives from a man aged 18 to 30 with COVID-19, enrolled during active disease. CDR3 in DNA: TGTGCCAGCAGATCAGGGGGGAACAGTTCACCCCTCCACTTT. Its protein product is CASRSGGNSSPLHF.